A single sample is the source of the 28 T cell receptor beta chains below, sequenced in a study of vaccination effects on CD4 cells after COVID-19. No antigens are known for them. Generated by immunoSEQ multiplex PCR, the TCRdb table keeps only in-frame clones and is missing some. The profile covers roughly 68,000 clones, with roughly 81% appearing a single time and under 2% taken by the ten largest. Before any sequencing was done, the ViraFEST assay used viral peptide pools to expand antigen-specific CD4+ T cells. At the end of 10 days of culture, CD4+ T cells were isolated. BNT162b2 vaccine or mRNA-1273 vaccine was given to participants in two doses. The sequencing here drew on CD4+ T cells from PBMCs cultured with HCoV-229E spike peptides, taken after COVID-19 vaccination. Receptors were obtained from a human donor who received a COVID-19 vaccine.

This chain uses TRBV12-5 with TRBJ1-1; weak D call: TRBD1 (5 bases). The CDR3 covers 13 residues. Germline V gives CDR1 LGHNT, CDR2 FRNRAP. The V and J ends lost 6 bases and 6 bases respectively, with 14 bases between them. The CDR3 loop reads CASGPEWDAEAFF. The CDR3 DNA is TGTGCTAGTGGCCCAGAGTGGGACGCTGAAGCTTTCTTT.

The chain is built from TRBV5-4 and TRBJ2-7; D remains ambiguous. V was trimmed by 4 bases and J by 4 bases, leaving 9 bases between them. CDR3 length: 12 residues. Per germline, CDR1 SGHNT and CDR2 YYREEE (reference sequence). This chain's CDR3 is CASSGDGYEQYV. CDR3 DNA sequence: TGTGCCAGCAGCGGTGACGGATACGAGCAGTACGTC.

The rearrangement joins TRBV19 to TRBJ1-1; 7 bases fit TRBD1. Trimming removed 6 bases from V and 1 base from J; junction bases left unmatched: 8. The CDR3 runs 15 residues. From germline, CDR1 is LNHDA and CDR2 SQIVND (reference sequence). CDR3 loop: CASSAPGTANTEAFF. The CDR3 DNA reads as TGTGCCAGTAGCGCCCCCGGGACAGCGAACACTGAAGCTTTCTTT.

This chain links TRBV6-6 with TRBJ2-3; 7 nucleotides align to TRBD1. The CDR3 is 15 amino acids. CDR1 is MNHNY and CDR2 is SVGAGI in the germline V gene (reference sequence). Trimming removed 3 bases from V and 0 bases from J; junction bases left unmatched: 3. The CDR3 DNA sequence: TGTGCCAGCAGTTATGGACAGGCTAGCACAGATACGCAGTATTTT. Translation gives CASSYGQASTDTQYF.

The chain recombines TRBV6-5 with TRBJ1-4; weak D call: TRBD1 (5 bases). V gave up 7 bases and J gave up 8 bases, with 17 bases separating them. Germline values: CDR1 MNHEY, CDR2 SVGAGI. This CDR3 is built from 14 residues. CDR3 loop: CASTSANHREKLFF. In nucleotides, the CDR3 is TGTGCCAGCACCTCAGCAAATCACAGGGAAAAACTGTTTTTT.

CDR3 sequence reads: CASSPPGTSGGLPQYF. The CDR3, as DNA: TGTGCCAGCAGCCCCCCGGGGACTAGCGGGGGGCTGCCCCAGTACTTC. V and J are TRBV7-9 and TRBJ2-5; 15 bases are shared with TRBD2. Per the germline V gene, CDR1 is SEHNR and CDR2 is FQNEAQ (reference sequence). V shed 5 bases and J 9 bases; nucleotides not matched to a gene: 10. CDR3 length: 16 residues.

The V call is TRBV21-1, the J call TRBJ2-6. TRBV21-1 is classified as a pseudogene. CDR3 length: 16 residues. CDR3 sequence: CASSLPDGSGANVLTF. The CDR3 bases are TGTGCCAGCAGCTTACCTGACGGCTCTGGGGCCAACGTCCTGACTTTC.

This clone was picked up one time. The chain recombines TRBV30 with TRBJ1-6; D is ambiguous. This CDR3 has 13 amino acids. V gave up 3 bases and J gave up 10 bases, with 13 bases separating them. Germline CDR1 GTSNPN, CDR2 SVGIG (reference sequence). CDR3: CAWRGTAGSPLHF. The CDR3 region has the DNA TGTGCCTGGAGAGGCACTGCTGGCTCACCCCTCCACTTT.

This clone was seen only once. The chain combines TRBV6-5 with TRBJ1-4; TRBD1 aligns across 9 bases. CDR1 and CDR2 from the germline V gene are MNHEY and SVGAGI. The CDR3 totals 13 residues. The V and J ends lost 8 bases and 5 bases, in that order; junction bases with no gene match: 3. The CDR3 loop reads CASWGTGNEKLFF. The CDR3 DNA sequence: TGTGCCAGCTGGGGGACAGGGAATGAAAAACTGTTTTTT.

This chain links TRBV6-2 or TRBV6-3 with TRBJ2-7, with 8 bases matching TRBD1. V lost 2 bases to trimming and J lost 0 bases; unmatched junction nucleotides: 6. The CDR3 has 16 amino acids. Germline-derived CDR1 and CDR2 are MNHEY and SVGEGT. In DNA form, the CDR3 reads TGTGCCAGCAGTTACCGGACAGGGTCCATCTCCTACGAGCAGTACGTC. Translated, it gives CASSYRTGSISYEQYV.

This clone was seen only a few times. This chain joins TRBV28 and TRBJ1-6; 9 nucleotides agree with TRBD1. The CDR3 consists of 15 residues. Unmatched junction bases numbered 2, after V lost 1 base and J lost 7 bases. CDR1 is MDHEN, CDR2 SYDVKM, per germline. CDR3 loop: CASSLLGTGNSPLHF. For the CDR3, the DNA is TGTGCCAGCAGTTTATTAGGGACAGGGAATTCACCCCTCCACTTT.

The genes are TRBV19 and TRBJ2-1; D may be TRBD1 (6 bases). Per the germline V gene, CDR1 is LNHDA and CDR2 is SQIVND (reference sequence). This CDR3 has 17 residues. The V and J ends lost 3 bases and 0 bases respectively, with 15 bases between them. CDR3 protein: CASSIRTGTLSYNEQFF. CDR3 coding DNA: TGTGCCAGTAGTATCAGGACTGGGACACTCTCCTACAATGAGCAGTTCTTC.

This clone was detected only once. The chain has TRBV18 and TRBJ2-2; D remains unclear. CDR1 is KGHSH, CDR2 LQKENI, per germline. Trimming removed 6 bases at V and 6 bases at J, with 8 bases between. The CDR3 is 12 amino acids. The CDR3 region has the DNA TGTGCCAGCTCTCAAAGAGCCGGGGAGCTGTTTTTT. Translating it yields CASSQRAGELFF.

The chain uses TRBV7-9 and TRBJ2-1, with 10 bases identical to TRBD2. This CDR3 has 15 amino acids. CDR1 and CDR2 from the germline V gene are SEHNR and FQNEAQ (reference sequence). Trimming removed 2 bases from V and 4 bases from J; junction bases left unmatched: 2. The CDR3 coding sequence is TGTGCCAGCAGCTTACAGCGGGGGGGGTACAATGAGCAGTTCTTC. It codes for CASSLQRGGYNEQFF. Full variable domain (rest looked up from reference TRBV7-9 and TRBJ2-1): DTGVSQNPRHKITKRGQNVTFRCDPISEHNRLYWYRQTLGQGPEFLTYFQNEAQLEKSRLLSDRFSAERPKGSFSTLEIQRTEQGDSAMYLCASSLQRGGYNEQFFGPGTRLTVL.

A single count supports this clone. The chain couples TRBV28 to TRBJ1-2; D is uncertain. Trimming stripped 3 bases from V and 4 bases from J, with 6 bases between. This CDR3 region has 12 residues. From germline, CDR1 is MDHEN and CDR2 SYDVKM. DNA of the CDR3: TGTGCCAGCAGTTTTAATGCCTATGGCTACACCTTC. Amino acids: CASSFNAYGYTF.

The sample holds one count of this clone. This chain uses TRBV7-2 with TRBJ2-3; D call uncertain. The CDR3 is 14 amino acids. V gave up 3 bases and J gave up 0 bases, with 7 bases separating them. Germline-derived CDR1 and CDR2 are SGHTA and FQGNSA. The CDR3 sequence is CASSFRISTDTQYF. CDR3 DNA sequence: TGTGCCAGCAGCTTCAGAATCAGCACAGATACGCAGTATTTT.

The CDR3 sequence: CASSSLGQSSYEQYV. CDR3 in DNA: TGTGCCAGCAGCTCTCTCGGACAGAGCTCCTACGAGCAGTACGTC. This sequence joins TRBV5-6 and TRBJ2-7; D possibly corresponds to TRBD1 (6 bases). The CDR3 is 15 residues long. Trimming shortened V by 3 bases and J by 0 bases, and 13 bases separated the two germline ends. The germline V gene has CDR1 SGHDT and CDR2 YYEEEE.

This sequence joins TRBV5-8 and TRBJ1-1; D not certain. Between the trimmed V and J ends, which lost 7 bases and 0 bases, there was a span of 19 bases. From germline, CDR1 is SGHTS and CDR2 YDEGEE. The CDR3 runs to 16 residues. The CDR3 sequence: CASPTYPRTVNTEAFF. CDR3 bases: TGTGCCAGCCCCACCTATCCACGGACGGTGAACACTGAAGCTTTCTTT.

The chain links TRBV6-1 to TRBJ2-7, with 7 bases fitting TRBD1. The length of the CDR3 is 14 residues. Trimming at V came to 2 bases and at J to 3 bases, leaving 4 bases not matched to a gene. The germline V gene has CDR1 MNHNS and CDR2 SASEGT. The CDR3 DNA sequence: TGTGCCAGCAGTGAACCTGGGACAGACTACGAGCAGTACGTC. It codes for CASSEPGTDYEQYV.

V gene TRBV19 combines with J gene TRBJ2-3; the D is unclear. The ends were cut back, 3 bases at V and 3 bases at J, with 13 bases in the middle. Germline CDR1 and CDR2: LNHDA and SQIVND (reference sequence). This CDR3 has 15 residues. The DNA of the CDR3 is TGTGCCAGTAGTATCGGTGGCGTGCGAACAGATACGCAGTATTTT. Residues: CASSIGGVRTDTQYF. The whole variable domain, filled in from reference TRBV19 and TRBJ2-3, reads DGGITQSPKYLFRKEGQNVTLSCEQNLNHDAMYWYRQDPGQGLRLIYYSQIVNDFQKGDIAEGYSVSREKKESFPLTVTSAQKNPTAFYLCASSIGGVRTDTQYFGPGTRLTVL.

This clone occurred once. The chain has TRBV15 and TRBJ1-2; perhaps TRBD1 as D (6 bases). The V gene's germline CDR1 is LNHNV and CDR2 YYDKDF (reference sequence). Between the trimmed V and J ends, which lost 0 bases and 3 bases, there was a span of 11 bases. This CDR3 is 15 amino acids long. The CDR3 sequence: CATSRESGADYGYTF. As DNA, the CDR3 is TGTGCCACCAGCAGAGAGTCAGGGGCAGACTATGGCTACACCTTC.

J is TRBJ1-5 and V is TRBV30; a weak D match, TRBD1 (5 bases). CDR1 and CDR2 from the germline V gene are GTSNPN and SVGIG (reference sequence). V was clipped by 5 bases and J by 4 bases, with 12 bases between them. CDR3 size: 13 residues. The chain's CDR3 is CAWAGGGNQPQHF. The CDR3 DNA is TGTGCCTGGGCCGGCGGGGGGAATCAGCCCCAGCATTTT. Complete variable domain (other parts from reference TRBV30 and TRBJ1-5): SQTIHQWPATLVQPVGSPLSLECTVEGTSNPNLYWYRQAAGRGLQLLFYSVGIGQISSEVPQNLSASRPQDRQFILSSKKLLLSDSGFYLCAWAGGGNQPQHFGDGTRLSIL.

The CDR3 DNA is TGTGCCAGCAGCTTATGGCACCGGGACGGTAACAATGAGCAGTTCTTC. Translated: CASSLWHRDGNNEQFF. The rearrangement joins TRBV11-2 to TRBJ2-1; either TRBD1 or TRBD2 may fit D (5 bases each). CDR3 length: 16 amino acids. Germline CDR1 and CDR2: SGHAT and FQNNGV. V was clipped by 2 bases and J by 5 bases, with 16 bases between them. The full variable domain, with the rest looked up from reference TRBV11-2 and TRBJ2-1, is EAGVAQSPRYKIIEKRQSVAFWCNPISGHATLYWYQQILGQGPKLLIQFQNNGVVDDSQLPKDRFSAERLKGVDSTLKIQPAKLEDSAVYLCASSLWHRDGNNEQFFGPGTRLTVL.

The chain uses TRBV6-1 and TRBJ2-3; D unclear. CDR3 size: 14 residues. The V gene lost 2 bases and the J gene lost 5 bases, with 11 bases spanning the gap. CDR1 and CDR2 from the germline V gene are MNHNS and SASEGT. CDR3 amino acids: CASSESTAGDTQYF. Here the CDR3 DNA reads TGTGCCAGCAGTGAAAGTACAGCTGGAGATACGCAGTATTTT.

In this sample, this clone turned up a few times. The chain links TRBV7-3 to TRBJ2-1; D gene ambiguous. Germline CDR1 is SGHTA and CDR2 is FQGTGA. V was clipped by 0 bases and J by 2 bases, with 5 bases between them. The CDR3 has 14 residues. The DNA for the CDR3 is TGTGCCAGCAGCTTAACTAGGACCTACAATGAGCAGTTCTTC. As protein: CASSLTRTYNEQFF.

The V call is TRBV12-3 or TRBV12-4, the J call TRBJ1-1; D gene uncertain. The germline V and J ends were trimmed by 3 bases and 9 bases, with 11 bases remaining between them. This CDR3 comprises 12 residues. This chain's CDR3 is CASSFEGLQAFF. DNA of the CDR3: TGTGCCAGCAGTTTCGAGGGCTTACAAGCTTTCTTT.

The CDR3 DNA reads TGTGCCAGCAGCCAAGACCTAGGGCTAGCGGGGAAAGGAGATACGCAGTATTTT. Residues: CASSQDLGLAGKGDTQYF. V gene TRBV3-1 (or the pseudogene TRBV3-2) combines with J gene TRBJ2-3, with 9 bases that match TRBD2. Trimming removed 0 bases from V and 5 bases from J; junction bases left unmatched: 12. CDR1 and CDR2 (germline): LGHDT, YNNKEL (reference sequence). The CDR3 has 18 residues.

This clone was recorded once. The CDR3: CASSRQEDYQETQYF. CDR3 DNA sequence: TGTGCCAGCAGTCGACAGGAGGATTACCAAGAGACCCAGTACTTC. V usage is TRBV6-2 or TRBV6-3 and J usage is TRBJ2-5, with D possibly being TRBD1 (6 bases). Per germline, CDR1 MNHEY and CDR2 SVGEGT. CDR3 length: 15 amino acids. Trimming removed 5 bases at V and 0 bases at J, with 13 bases between.